The present T cell receptor beta chain was sequenced within a study of radiotherapy plus CTLA-4 blockade in lung cancer. Across the study: Objective responses emerged in 15% to 20% of patients, and 30% to 40% attained disease control. Study-wide results and caveats: Radiotherapy was combined with ipilimumab, and tumor-derived TCR clones then expanded in blood. Early blood T cell clone dynamics, with interferon-beta, were reported to best predict response.

In regard to this clone: The antigen is undetermined.

Assay used: immunoSEQ multiplex PCR; TCRdb lists only in-frame clones, some missing. The sample has approximately 35,000 clones; 75% to 90% are singletons. Focal radiation plus CTLA-4 blockade with ipilimumab was administered to patients who had chemo-refractory metastatic non-small-cell lung cancer. Trimming cost V 1 base and J 4 bases; bases outside gene matches: 4. CDR3 size: 15 residues. Germline V gives CDR1 SGHTS, CDR2 YDEGEE. The sample consisted of peripheral blood, taken from a patient treated with radiotherapy plus ipilimumab. The clonotype comes from a human donor with non-small cell lung cancer who had stable disease on radiotherapy plus ipilimumab. The chain uses TRBV5-8 and TRBJ2-5, with 10 nucleotides matching TRBD1. CDR3 DNA sequence: TGTGCCAGCAGCTTGCCCAGACAGGGGGCAGAGACCCAGTACTTC. Translating gives CASSLPRQGAETQYF.